A selection of T cell receptor beta chains follows, all from one sample in a study of T cell repertoires in cytomegalovirus infection. In TCRdb, the reads were re-called with MiXCR into one record per CDR3 protein. The data show 550,000 to 850,000 distinct CDR3 sequences, around 32% seen once. No antigen is known for these receptors. The specimen comprised cultured PBMCs, sampled from culture after CMV antigen stimulation. These receptors were obtained from a human donor in good health (CMV status not recorded). Some clones in this sample may be carry-over from other donors' samples. Each CDR3 is given with its conserved first and last residue. Fields, in order: D gene, clone size, V gene, J gene, CDR3 protein, CDR3 DNA. The D gene is left open where the match is weak. Some rows have no size entry. The others give once, few or many, or a class for an expanded clone.

>.|.|TRBV6-2/TRBV6-3|TRBJ2-2
CASSYSISGELFF
TGTGCCAGCAGTTACTCGATATCCGGGGAGCTGTTTTTT
>.|.|TRBV6-1|TRBJ2-1
CASNPSGPSSYNEQFF
TGTGCCAGCAACCCAAGCGGGCCTAGCTCCTACAATGAGCAGTTCTTC
>.|few|TRBV7-9|TRBJ2-1
CASSSLGPSYNEQFF
TGTGCCAGCAGCTCGTTAGGTCCCTCCTACAATGAGCAGTTCTTC
>TRBD1|.|TRBV6-5|TRBJ2-7
CASRDTGTGYYEQYF
TGTGCCAGCAGAGATACCGGGACAGGGTACTACGAGCAGTACTTC
>.|.|TRBV29-1|TRBJ1-6
CSVPTGRVVRNSPLHF
TGCAGCGTACCTACCGGCAGGGTGGTGCGAAATTCACCCCTCCACTTT
>.|once|TRBV11-2|TRBJ2-1
CAGSWGTSYNEQFF
TGTGCCGGCAGCTGGGGCACTAGTTACAATGAGCAGTTCTTC
>.|.|TRBV14|TRBJ1-6
CASSQEGPYNSPLHF
TGTGCCAGCAGCCAAGAGGGCCCCTATAATTCACCCCTCCACTTT
>TRBD1|once|TRBV7-2|TRBJ2-5
CASSERGLSETQYF
TGTGCCAGCAGTGAGAGGGGGCTGTCGGAGACCCAGTACTTC
>TRBD2|.|TRBV7-8|TRBJ2-5
CASSPGRGEETQYF
TGTGCCAGCAGCCCCGGACGGGGGGAGGAGACCCAGTACTTC
>.|few|TRBV6-6|TRBJ1-2
CASRAEQGYNYGYTF
TGTGCCAGCAGAGCCGAACAGGGCTATAACTATGGCTACACCTTC
>TRBD2|.|TRBV27|TRBJ2-3
CAIDSGRPCTDTQYF
TGTGCCATCGACAGCGGGAGGCCGTGCACAGATACGCAGTATTTT
>TRBD2|once|TRBV20-1|TRBJ2-1
CSADKRESQFF
TGCAGTGCTGACAAGCGGGAGTCACAGTTCTTC
>.|few|TRBV6-1|TRBJ1-2
CASSRNQDNYGYTF
TGTGCCAGCAGCCGAAATCAGGATAACTATGGCTACACCTTC
>.|.|TRBV29-1|TRBJ2-1
CSVVAGSTYNEQFF
TGCAGCGTTGTGGCCGGGAGCACCTACAATGAGCAGTTCTTC